The 31 T cell receptor beta chains below all came from one sample that was sequenced in a study of T cells in Graves' hyperthyroidism and ophthalmopathy. RNA transcripts provided the source from which TCR beta CDR3 regions were amplified. HTBI primers drove first-round RT-PCR of the TCR CDR3. Using its own MiXCR run on the multiplex PCR reads, TCRdb lists one record per CDR3 protein. The table shows about 550,000 distinct CDR3 sequences, with less than 25% occurring only once. What was sequenced was blood. All receptors derive from a man aged 18 to 30 with Graves' hyperthyroidism.

J is TRBJ2-5 and V is TRBV7-9, with 9 bases fitting TRBD1. The CDR3 spans 15 residues. CDR1 is SEHNR, CDR2 FQNEAQ, per germline (reference sequence). The ends lost 2 bases at V and 3 bases at J; junction bases unmatched: 4. This CDR3 is CASSLRQGVEETQYF. The CDR3 region has the DNA TGTGCCAGCAGCTTACGACAGGGGGTCGAAGAGACCCAGTACTTC.

This sequence joins TRBV18 and TRBJ1-1; D is undetermined. Deletions cut 2 bases from V and 4 bases from J, with 14 bases between. CDR1 and CDR2 (germline): KGHSH, LQKENI. This CDR3 comprises 15 residues. CDR3 coding DNA: TGTGCCAGCTCACCATTAAGAGTCCTGGGCACTGAAGCTTTCTTT. Residues: CASSPLRVLGTEAFF.

V usage is TRBV12-3 or TRBV12-4 and J usage is TRBJ1-2; D perhaps matches TRBD1 (6 bases). The V end lost 6 bases, the J end lost 2 bases, and 13 bases lay between the germline ends. The CDR3 covers 14 residues. The CDR3 here is CASRKRGGNYGYTF. DNA of the CDR3: TGTGCCAGCAGAAAAAGAGGGGGAAACTATGGCTACACCTTC.

The sample holds many counts of this clonotype. V usage is TRBV11-2 and J usage is TRBJ2-5, with TRBD2 matching over 8 bases. Germline V gene data show CDR1 as SGHAT and CDR2 as FQNNGV. V lost 3 bases, J lost 2 bases, and 5 bases stayed unmatched. This CDR3 is built from 15 residues. The CDR3 DNA follows: TGTGCCAGCAGCTTGAGCGGGAGTCTACAAGAGACCCAGTACTTC. This gives the protein CASSLSGSLQETQYF.

The CDR3 loop is CASSDLQVQETQYF. The CDR3 DNA sequence: TGTGCCAGCAGTGATCTCCAGGTCCAAGAGACCCAGTACTTC. V usage is TRBV6-1 and J usage is TRBJ2-5; D is undetermined. The ends were cut back, 3 bases at V and 1 base at J, with 9 bases in the middle. The germline V gene has CDR1 MNHNS and CDR2 SASEGT. CDR3 length equals 14 residues.

In its sample, this clonotype was seen many times. In DNA, the CDR3 is TGTGCCAGCAGCTTAATAGCGGGGGGGCGAGACGGGGAGCTGTTTTTT. Translated: CASSLIAGGRDGELFF. The rearrangement uses TRBV5-6 and TRBJ2-2; 11 bases are a match to TRBD2. Germline V gives CDR1 SGHDT, CDR2 YYEEEE. CDR3 length: 16 amino acids. Germline trimming cut 2 bases from V and 7 bases from J; bases unmatched to any gene: 7.

The sample holds many counts of this clonotype. The chain employs TRBV4-1 and TRBJ1-2; D is unresolved. The CDR3 length is 16 residues. Germline values: CDR1 MGHRA, CDR2 YSYEKL. V was shortened by 1 base and J by 1 base, with 13 bases between the two germline ends. In nucleotides, the CDR3 is TGCGCCAGCAGCCAAGTCTTTCCCGGGAGTAACTATGGCTACACCTTC. Encoded protein: CASSQVFPGSNYGYTF.

This clonotype was observed a few times. This may arise from a read error, as a much more abundant clone is one base away. The chain links TRBV5-4 to TRBJ1-1; no reliable D call. Germline V gene data show CDR1 as SGHNT and CDR2 as YYREEE (reference sequence). V lost 5 bases, J lost 4 bases, and 9 bases lay in between. This CDR3 spans 12 amino acids. CDR3 loop: CASSEDFTEAFF. DNA of the CDR3: TGTGCCAGCAGTGAGGATTTCACTGAAGCTTTCTTT.

This clonotype has only a few counts. The J gene is TRBJ1-5, the V gene TRBV28, with a weak D call TRBD1 (6 bases). Germline loops: CDR1 MDHEN, CDR2 SYDVKM. V was trimmed by 4 bases and J by 9 bases, leaving 16 bases between them. The CDR3 length is 14 residues. The CDR3 sequence: CASSSRGGFGPQHF. CDR3 sequence (DNA): TGTGCCAGCAGTTCCCGGGGGGGCTTTGGGCCCCAGCATTTT. The whole variable domain, remainder taken from reference TRBV28 and TRBJ1-5, is DVKVTQSSRYLVKRTGEKVFLECVQDMDHENMFWYRQDPGLGLRLIYFSYDVKMKEKGDIPEGYSVSREKKERFSLILESASTNQTSMYLCASSSRGGFGPQHFGDGTRLSIL.

Many counts were recorded for this clonotype. CDR3 in DNA: TGCGCCAGCAGCCGTCCGGACCTCTATGGCTACACCTTC. Protein: CASSRPDLYGYTF. This chain links TRBV4-1 with TRBJ1-2; no clear D gene. This CDR3 contains 13 residues. Per the germline V gene, CDR1 is MGHRA and CDR2 is YSYEKL. Trimming removed 4 bases at V and 4 bases at J, with 10 bases between.

This clonotype was detected many times. The V gene is TRBV12-3 or TRBV12-4, the J gene TRBJ2-2; D remains ambiguous. The CDR3 is made up of 12 amino acids. The V end was cut by 3 bases, the J end by 7 bases, with 6 bases between. The CDR3 loop reads CASSLSYGELFF. The DNA of the CDR3 is TGTGCCAGCAGTTTGAGTTACGGGGAGCTGTTTTTT.

This clonotype occurred many times. The J gene is TRBJ2-7, the V gene TRBV10-3, with D perhaps matching TRBD2 (7 bases). Germline CDR1 ENHRY, CDR2 SYGVKD. The CDR3 totals 15 residues. Trimming took 4 bases from V and 4 from J, leaving 17 bases between them. CDR3 amino acids: CAISGLGGRGYEQYF. The CDR3 coding sequence is TGTGCCATCAGTGGCCTGGGGGGGCGCGGATACGAGCAGTACTTC.

CDR3 in DNA: TGTGCCAGCAGTTTCCCCACAGGGACCCAGTACTTC. This codes for CASSFPTGTQYF. The chain is built from TRBV27 and TRBJ2-5; tentative D call: TRBD1 (5 bases). The V gene lost 3 bases and the J gene lost 7 bases, with 9 bases spanning the gap. The CDR3 covers 12 residues. CDR1 is MNHEY, CDR2 SMNVEV, per germline (reference sequence).

This clonotype was detected many times. The V gene is TRBV28, the J gene TRBJ1-1; 8 bases are shared with TRBD1. The V and J ends lost 3 bases and 4 bases, in that order; junction bases with no gene match: 7. In germline, CDR1 is MDHEN, CDR2 SYDVKM. The CDR3 runs to 15 residues. CDR3 DNA: TGTGCCAGCAGTTTTCCCTTGGGACAGGCCACTGAAGCTTTCTTT. Protein: CASSFPLGQATEAFF. The full variable domain, with the rest looked up from reference TRBV28 and TRBJ1-1, is DVKVTQSSRYLVKRTGEKVFLECVQDMDHENMFWYRQDPGLGLRLIYFSYDVKMKEKGDIPEGYSVSREKKERFSLILESASTNQTSMYLCASSFPLGQATEAFFGQGTRLTVV.

This clonotype was counted at least ten times. The chain has TRBV20-1 and TRBJ1-5, with D perhaps TRBD1 (5 bases). The V gene lost 0 bases and the J gene lost 6 bases, with 12 bases spanning the gap. The CDR3 loop spans 14 amino acids. CDR1 DFQATT and CDR2 SNEGSKA come from the germline V gene (reference sequence). The CDR3 DNA sequence: TGCAGTGCTAGAGATCACCAGGGACTTCAGCCCCAGCATTTT. It is translated as CSARDHQGLQPQHF.

This clonotype has just one count. The chain links TRBV6-2 or TRBV6-3 to TRBJ1-5; possibly TRBD1 for D (6 bases). Germline V lookup: CDR1 MNHEY, CDR2 SVGEGT. The CDR3 length is 21 residues. The germline V and J ends were trimmed by 4 bases and 0 bases, with 28 bases remaining between them. The chain's CDR3 is CASSSPGTRVRRGYSNQPQHF. The CDR3 coding sequence is TGTGCCAGCAGTTCGCCAGGGACAAGGGTTCGTAGGGGATATAGCAATCAGCCCCAGCATTTT.

Only a few counts were recorded for this clonotype. V usage is TRBV9 and J usage is TRBJ1-2; 9 nucleotides line up with TRBD1. The germline gives CDR1 SGDLS, CDR2 YYNGEE. CDR3 length: 18 residues. Trimming at V came to 3 bases and at J to 8 bases, leaving 20 bases not matched to a gene. CDR3 nucleotide sequence: TGTGCCAGCAGCGCAGAGGCCAGAAACAGGGGGCGTCAGGGGGGCTACACCTTC. It codes for CASSAEARNRGRQGGYTF.

This clonotype occurred many times. The V and J genes are TRBV7-2 and TRBJ1-2; D is unclear. This CDR3 contains 13 residues. The germline gives CDR1 SGHTA, CDR2 FQGNSA. Trimming cost V 5 bases and J 6 bases, with 13 bases left between them. The DNA for the CDR3 is TGTGCCAGCAGCGGCAACGGGATGGATGGCTACACCTTC. As protein: CASSGNGMDGYTF.

The chain employs TRBV20-1 and TRBJ1-5; a weak D match, TRBD1 (5 bases). Germline assignment: CDR1 DFQATT and CDR2 SNEGSKA (reference sequence). The CDR3 length is 15 residues. The V gene lost 1 base and the J gene lost 9 bases, with 19 bases spanning the gap. The CDR3 is CSARALARADRPQHF. The CDR3 DNA reads as TGCAGTGCTAGAGCGCTGGCCAGGGCCGATCGGCCCCAGCATTTT.

This clonotype came up a few times. The chain carries TRBV6-1 and TRBJ1-2, with unresolved D. The germline V gene has CDR1 MNHNS and CDR2 SASEGT. Trimming pared 4 bases from V and 7 bases from J, leaving 10 bases between. CDR3 size: 12 residues. The CDR3 region has the DNA TGTGCCAGCAGTGGGGATCACGGTGGCTACACCTTC. It is translated as CASSGDHGGYTF.

This clonotype was counted only a few times. The chain joins TRBV5-4 to TRBJ1-1, with D tentatively TRBD1 (6 bases). V lost 3 bases and J 5 bases, leaving 14 bases between the germline ends. CDR1 SGHNT and CDR2 YYREEE come from the germline V gene (reference sequence). This CDR3 region has 14 residues. CDR3 sequence: CASSSEQGSTEAFF. Here the CDR3 DNA reads TGTGCCAGCAGCTCGGAACAGGGTAGTACTGAAGCTTTCTTT.

The genes are TRBV7-2 and TRBJ1-1; D perhaps matches TRBD1 (6 bases). The CDR3 has 13 residues. V was cut by 5 bases and J by 4 bases, with 11 bases left in between. CDR1 and CDR2 from the germline V gene are SGHTA and FQGNSA. The CDR3 protein is CASSPRTVTEAFF. CDR3 DNA: TGTGCCAGCAGCCCCAGGACAGTCACTGAAGCTTTCTTT.

This clonotype was counted at least ten times. The chain joins TRBV11-2 to TRBJ1-1; D possibly corresponds to TRBD1 (5 bases). Trimming took off 7 bases at V and 11 bases at J, with 14 bases between the two ends. The germline gives CDR1 SGHAT, CDR2 FQNNGV. The CDR3 has 11 amino acids. CDR3 DNA: TGTGCCAGCATGGGGGGGAGAGGCGCTTTCTTT. Translation gives CASMGGRGAFF.

The rearrangement joins TRBV12-3 or TRBV12-4 to TRBJ2-5, with D perhaps matching TRBD2 (7 bases). Trimming removed 6 bases from V and 5 bases from J, with 19 bases in between. CDR3 size: 15 residues. The CDR3 is CASSPRGAGLETQYF. The CDR3 bases are TGTGCCAGCAGCCCCCGGGGGGCGGGCTTGGAGACCCAGTACTTC.

The chain has TRBV2 and TRBJ1-1; D is perhaps TRBD1 (5 bases). The CDR3 is 14 amino acids. The germline CDR1 and CDR2 sequences are SNHLY and FYNNEI. The V and J ends lost 7 bases and 8 bases respectively, with 20 bases between them. The CDR3 sequence: CASTPLGVGTEAFF. CDR3 coding DNA: TGTGCCAGCACCCCTTTGGGGGTAGGGACCGAAGCTTTCTTT.

The chain uses TRBV11-2 and TRBJ2-2, with D unclear. The CDR3 covers 13 residues. Germline CDR1 reads SGHAT; CDR2 reads FQNNGV. V dropped 1 base and J dropped 7 bases, with 7 bases sitting between them. CDR3 amino acids: CASSLAEVGELFF. The CDR3, as DNA: TGTGCCAGCAGCTTAGCAGAGGTCGGGGAGCTGTTTTTT.

This clonotype was observed many times. The genes are TRBV6-5 and TRBJ1-3; D unclear. Per germline, CDR1 MNHEY and CDR2 SVGAGI. The CDR3 runs to 11 residues. Deletions cut 7 bases from V and 8 bases from J, with 9 bases between. CDR3 loop: CASIGPYTIYF. The CDR3 bases are TGTGCCAGCATAGGGCCCTACACCATATATTTT.

The chain uses TRBV5-1 and TRBJ2-7; TRBD1 aligns across 10 bases. The CDR3 sequence is 16 residues long. The V gene end was trimmed by 4 bases and the J gene end by 6 bases; junction bases not matched to a gene: 13. CDR1 SGHRS and CDR2 YFSETQ come from the germline V gene. The CDR3 DNA reads as TGCGCCAGCAGCCCCCCTACCCGGGACAGGGGACCCGAGCAGTACTTC. Protein product: CASSPPTRDRGPEQYF.

This clonotype was detected many times. V gene TRBV29-1 combines with J gene TRBJ1-5; a possible D gene is TRBD1 (5 bases). Trimming took 3 bases from V and 3 from J, leaving 12 bases between them. This CDR3 region has 14 residues. The germline V gene has CDR1 SQVTM and CDR2 ANQGSEA. The DNA for the CDR3 is TGCAGCGTTGATCGGGGGGTGGCCAATCAGCCCCAGCATTTT. This encodes CSVDRGVANQPQHF.

The CDR3 here is CASTVGTATYEQYF. Written as DNA, the CDR3 is TGTGCCAGCACCGTTGGGACGGCCACCTACGAGCAGTACTTC. The rearrangement joins TRBV28 to TRBJ2-7; D assignment may be TRBD1 or TRBD2 (5 bases each). The V end was cut by 7 bases, the J end by 2 bases, with 15 bases between. CDR3 length: 14 amino acids. Per germline, CDR1 MDHEN and CDR2 SYDVKM.

This clonotype was seen a handful of times. V usage is TRBV4-1 and J usage is TRBJ2-7; D remains ambiguous. Germline V gives CDR1 MGHRA, CDR2 YSYEKL. This CDR3 comprises 11 residues. V was clipped by 2 bases and J by 5 bases, with 4 bases between them. The CDR3: CASSQMDEQYF. The CDR3 region has the DNA TGCGCCAGCAGCCAAATGGACGAGCAGTACTTC.